The next 15 T cell receptor beta chains were all read from a single sample in a study of blood T cell repertoires in COVID-19. Profiled with immunoSEQ multiplex PCR; TCRdb holds only in-frame clones, not every one. The sample records about 430,000 clones, more than 70% being singletons. Sequencing was done on a sample of PBMCs or T cells enriched from blood (not recorded which). The origin of the receptors is a young woman who had been exposed to COVID-19.

The genes are TRBV10-3 and TRBJ2-1; D is undetermined. This CDR3 comprises 15 residues. Trimming pared 3 bases from V and 2 bases from J, leaving 11 bases between. Germline loops: CDR1 ENHRY, CDR2 SYGVKD. The CDR3 sequence: CAISEALSTYNEQFF. In DNA, the CDR3 is TGTGCCATCAGTGAAGCACTATCGACCTACAATGAGCAGTTCTTC.

CDR3: CATSPTAGGITGELFF. Written as DNA, the CDR3 is TGTGCCACCAGTCCTACGGCGGGGGGCATCACCGGGGAGCTGTTTTTT. The rearrangement uses TRBV24-1 and TRBJ2-2; 8 positions agree with TRBD2. This CDR3 has 16 amino acids. Unmatched junction bases numbered 9, after V lost 6 bases and J lost 4 bases. Per germline, CDR1 KGHDR and CDR2 SFDVKD.

The chain employs TRBV2 and TRBJ2-3, with 14 bases matching TRBD2. Germline loops: CDR1 SNHLY, CDR2 FYNNEI. This CDR3 spans 17 amino acids. Trimming at V came to 5 bases and at J to 6 bases, leaving 10 bases not matched to a gene. The CDR3 reads CASSLAGTSGRGDTQYF. CDR3 coding DNA: TGTGCCAGCAGTTTAGCCGGGACTAGCGGGAGAGGTGATACGCAGTATTTT.

The chain carries TRBV4-1 and TRBJ1-5, with D perhaps matching TRBD1 (6 bases). CDR3 length equals 16 residues. Germline lookup yields CDR1 MGHRA and CDR2 YSYEKL. V lost 1 base to trimming and J lost 3 bases, with 13 bases between them. CDR3 nucleotides: TGCGCCAGCAGCCAAGGGGGGCCCCGTAACAATCAGCCCCAGCATTTT. It encodes CASSQGGPRNNQPQHF.

This clone was found a few times. The V gene is TRBV28, the J gene TRBJ2-7; 13 nucleotides align to TRBD2. CDR1 and CDR2 from the germline V gene are MDHEN and SYDVKM. The junction had 22 bases not matched to a gene; V was cut back by 5 bases and J by 0 bases. There are 22 residues in the CDR3. The CDR3 DNA reads as TGTGCCAGCAGTCCCGGGGGGAGATTCGGGACTAGCGGGGTGACTAGCTCCTACGAGCAGTACTTC. The encoded protein is CASSPGGRFGTSGVTSSYEQYF.

The rearrangement joins TRBV5-1 to TRBJ1-1; 7 positions agree with TRBD1. Germline assignment: CDR1 SGHRS and CDR2 YFSETQ. The CDR3 has 12 amino acids. The J segment lost 8 bases and the V segment lost 0 bases, leaving 1 base of the junction unmatched. Here the CDR3 DNA reads TGCGCCAGCAGCTTGGACAGGGGAGAAGCTTTCTTT. Translated, it gives CASSLDRGEAFF.

The CDR3 bases are TGTGCCAGCAGCTCTAAAAGACTAGCGGGGGCCACCGGGGAGCTGTTTTTT. This gives the protein CASSSKRLAGATGELFF. This rearrangement joins TRBV11-3 to TRBJ2-2, with 12 bases identical to TRBD2. V shed 4 bases, J shed 4 bases, and the junction held 7 bases outside the gene matches. Germline V lookup: CDR1 SGHNT, CDR2 YENEEA. The CDR3 is 17 amino acids.

The chain links TRBV28 to TRBJ1-2, with 9 bases identical to TRBD1. With 5 bases clipped from V and 4 bases from J, the junction kept 8 bases outside the gene matches. CDR3 length equals 15 residues. Germline V gives CDR1 MDHEN, CDR2 SYDVKM. The CDR3 DNA reads TGTGCCAGCAGTCTGACGGGACAGGGAGGCTATGGCTACACCTTC. Translated, it gives CASSLTGQGGYGYTF.

This clone was seen more than once but under ten times. The chain has TRBV14 and TRBJ2-1; TRBD2 agrees at 9 bases. V trimming: 0 bases; J trimming: 10 bases; junction bases outside the gene matches: 7. The CDR3 loop spans 15 amino acids. Looked up from germline, CDR1 is SGHDN and CDR2 is FVKESK. CDR3 DNA: TGTGCCAGCAGCCAAGAAAGCGGGGGGTCCCCAGAGCAGTTCTTC. Translating it yields CASSQESGGSPEQFF.

Only a few counts were recorded for this clone. The chain joins TRBV5-1 to TRBJ2-3; maybe TRBD2 (6 bases). The CDR3 consists of 17 residues. Germline lookup yields CDR1 SGHRS and CDR2 YFSETQ. The germline V and J ends were trimmed by 4 bases and 0 bases, with 18 bases remaining between them. The CDR3 sequence: CASSPFGAGTSTDTQYF. The CDR3 DNA follows: TGCGCCAGCAGCCCCTTTGGGGCCGGGACTAGCACAGATACGCAGTATTTT.

This clone has just one count. The rearrangement links TRBV29-1 to TRBJ2-7; 8 bases fit TRBD1. Germline CDR1 SQVTM, CDR2 ANQGSEA. V gave up 7 bases and J gave up 0 bases; unmatched junction bases: 8. The CDR3 runs 14 residues. The CDR3 DNA sequence: TGCAGCGCCGTACAGGGGGGTTTCTCCTACGAGCAGTACTTC. Translating gives CSAVQGGFSYEQYF.

This chain links TRBV28 with TRBJ1-2; tentative D call: TRBD1 (6 bases). This CDR3 is 13 amino acids long. V was shortened by 2 bases and J by 7 bases, with 11 bases between the two germline ends. Germline assignment: CDR1 MDHEN and CDR2 SYDVKM. The CDR3 DNA is TGTGCCAGCAGTTTACACAGGGTAGTTGGCTACACCTTC. It is translated as CASSLHRVVGYTF.

This clone was seen a few times. The V and J genes are TRBV6-1 and TRBJ2-7, with 8 bases that match TRBD2. Trimming took 0 bases from V and 7 from J; bases not matched to a gene: 8. Germline V gene data show CDR1 as MNHNS and CDR2 as SASEGT. The CDR3 spans 15 residues. The CDR3 DNA reads TGTGCCAGCAGTGAAGCGTTCGGGAGGGCGGGAGAGCAGTACTTC. Protein product: CASSEAFGRAGEQYF.

The V and J genes are TRBV3-1 (or the pseudogene TRBV3-2) and TRBJ2-6; D gene uncertain. The CDR3 length is 13 residues. Germline values: CDR1 LGHDT, CDR2 YNNKEL (reference sequence). The V and J ends lost 5 bases and 3 bases respectively, with 5 bases between them. The CDR3 DNA is TGTGCCAGCAGCTCCAGTGGGGCCAACGTCCTGACTTTC. This gives the protein CASSSSGANVLTF.

The genes are TRBV28 and TRBJ1-6; 11 bases match TRBD1. Germline lookup yields CDR1 MDHEN and CDR2 SYDVKM. This CDR3 comprises 15 residues. The J segment lost 9 bases and the V segment lost 6 bases, leaving 7 bases of the junction unmatched. In DNA form, the CDR3 reads TGTGCCAGCAGGCACCGGGACAGGGGGATTTCACCCCTCCACTTT. Translated, it gives CASRHRDRGISPLHF.